The source of this T cell receptor beta chain is a study of T cell repertoires in cytomegalovirus infection. Overall study: Public TCR beta signatures provided an indication of both CMV infection and a matching HLA type.

TCRdb recomputed calls from the reads with MiXCR, one row per CDR3 protein. The sample carries about 740,000 distinct CDR3 sequences, around 32% recorded once. Overall study results and limits: What dominated the ex vivo response were HLA-C-restricted CMV-specific TCR beta clonotypes.

CDR1 is SGHTA, CDR2 FQGNSA, per germline. Trimming removed 1 base from V and 0 bases from J, with 7 bases in between. The CDR3 is 15 residues long. Comments on this clonotype: Its antigen is still unknown.

The sample was cultured PBMCs, taken from culture after CMV antigen stimulation. The clonotype was recovered from a human donor in good health (CMV status not recorded). Some clones in this sample may be carry-over from other donors' samples. J is TRBJ1-5 and V is TRBV7-2; D call uncertain. CDR3: CASSLVANSNQPQHF. CDR3 sequence (DNA): TGTGCCAGCAGCTTAGTTGCAAATAGCAATCAGCCCCAGCATTTT.